A single T cell receptor (beta chain) is shown here with its context. The source of the sample is a study of blood T cell repertoires in COVID-19. In the study overall: Acute and convalescent COVID-19 specimens originated in the United States, Italy and Spain. T cells, B-cell-depleted T cells, or PBMCs provided the cDNA or gDNA that served as material.

CDR1 is MNHEY, CDR2 SVGAGI, per germline. CDR3 length equals 13 residues. The V end was cut by 7 bases, the J end by 7 bases, with 14 bases between. Sequenced by immunoSEQ multiplex PCR; TCRdb stores in-frame clones only, minus some. The sample shows about 260,000 clones, 80% to 90% of them seen only once. The receptor was isolated from a young man with active or convalescent COVID-19. This rearrangement joins TRBV6-5 to TRBJ1-5; no firm D call. The sequenced material came from peripheral blood. The CDR3 loop is CASTDLPRQPQHF. The CDR3 DNA reads as TGTGCCAGCACGGATCTCCCTAGGCAGCCCCAGCATTTT.